Shown below are 24 T cell receptor beta chains from a single sample sequenced in a study of OX40 agonist ivuxolimab in advanced cancers. TCRdb's copy holds only in-frame clones and misses some; the assay was immunoSEQ multiplex PCR. Of more than 80,000 clones in the sample, roughly nine tenths are singletons; the top ten hold under 2%. The specimen was CD4+ or CD8+ T cells sorted from blood, collected in a trial of the OX40 agonist ivuxolimab. The receptors come from an adult with an advanced solid tumor such as melanoma, head and neck, liver or kidney cancer.

V is TRBV11-3 and J is TRBJ1-4; D ambiguous. The CDR3 is made up of 15 amino acids. The V and J ends lost 7 bases and 5 bases respectively, with 17 bases between them. CDR1 is SGHNT and CDR2 is YENEEA in the germline V gene. The CDR3 reads CASTEPGRANEKLFF. Here the CDR3 DNA reads TGTGCCAGCACCGAACCGGGAAGGGCAAATGAAAAACTGTTTTTT.

V is TRBV7-2 and J is TRBJ2-5, with 8 positions matching TRBD1. In germline, CDR1 is SGHTA, CDR2 FQGNSA. The CDR3 totals 17 residues. The ends lost 5 bases at V and 5 bases at J; junction bases unmatched: 16. The CDR3 bases are TGTGCCAGCAGCCCTCGCCCCGGGCAGGGGGCCGGGGAGACCCAGTACTTC. Its translation: CASSPRPGQGAGETQYF.

This chain joins TRBV4-1 and TRBJ1-2; 7 nucleotides match TRBD1. The CDR3 runs to 14 residues. Germline CDR1 and CDR2: MGHRA and YSYEKL. V lost 2 bases to trimming and J lost 7 bases; unmatched junction nucleotides: 7. In nucleotides, the CDR3 is TGCGCCAGCAGCCAAACAGGGGCCTCGGCTGGCTACACCTTC. It is translated as CASSQTGASAGYTF.

The chain links TRBV18 to TRBJ2-5; 8 bases are a match to TRBD2. V trimming: 3 bases; J trimming: 4 bases; junction bases outside the gene matches: 7. The CDR3 totals 15 residues. The germline gives CDR1 KGHSH, CDR2 LQKENI. This CDR3 reads CASSPLREGGETQYF. The DNA for the CDR3 is TGTGCCAGCTCACCTCTACGGGAGGGGGGAGAGACCCAGTACTTC.

The chain employs TRBV5-4 and TRBJ2-7; 13 positions match TRBD2. The V segment lost 3 bases and the J segment 4 bases; nucleotides outside the gene matches: 4. The CDR3 consists of 15 residues. The germline CDR1 and CDR2 sequences are SGHNT and YYREEE (reference sequence). As DNA, the CDR3 is TGTGCCAGCAGCTGGGGGACTAGCGGGAAGTACGAGCAGTACTTC. Translation gives CASSWGTSGKYEQYF.

This chain joins TRBV2 and TRBJ1-5, with D hard to call. Germline CDR1 SNHLY, CDR2 FYNNEI. The CDR3 is made up of 13 amino acids. V was clipped by 1 base and J by 4 bases, with 5 bases between them. The CDR3 DNA follows: TGTGCCAGCAGTGAAGAGAGGAATCAGCCCCAGCATTTT. This codes for CASSEERNQPQHF.

The chain has TRBV9 and TRBJ2-1; 13 bases map to TRBD2. Trimming at V came to 3 bases and at J to 7 bases, leaving 7 bases not matched to a gene. Germline values: CDR1 SGDLS, CDR2 YYNGEE. The CDR3 loop spans 16 amino acids. CDR3 coding DNA: TGTGCCAGCAGCGCCGCCGGGACTAGCGGGATTAATGAGCAGTTCTTC. Protein product: CASSAAGTSGINEQFF. The variable domain in full, with the rest retrieved from reference TRBV9 and TRBJ2-1, is DSGVTQTPKHLITATGQRVTLRCSPRSGDLSVYWYQQSLDQGLQFLIQYYNGEERAKGNILERFSAQQFPDLHSELNLSSLELGDSALYFCASSAAGTSGINEQFFGPGTRLTVL.

J is TRBJ1-1 and V is TRBV28, with a weak D call TRBD1 (6 bases). Germline V gene sequence: CDR1 MDHEN, CDR2 SYDVKM. The germline V and J ends were trimmed by 1 base and 3 bases, with 12 bases remaining between them. The CDR3 runs 15 residues. DNA for the CDR3: TGTGCCAGCAGTTTATTACGGGGGGCCGACACTGAAGCTTTCTTT. Protein sequence: CASSLLRGADTEAFF. Together with reference TRBV28 and TRBJ1-1, the CDR3 gives the full variable domain: DVKVTQSSRYLVKRTGEKVFLECVQDMDHENMFWYRQDPGLGLRLIYFSYDVKMKEKGDIPEGYSVSREKKERFSLILESASTNQTSMYLCASSLLRGADTEAFFGQGTRLTVV.

J is TRBJ2-5 and V is TRBV28; D might be TRBD2 (5 bases). The CDR3 has 14 amino acids. Germline V CDR1 and CDR2: MDHEN, SYDVKM. The V gene lost 3 bases and the J gene lost 7 bases, with 15 bases spanning the gap. The CDR3 DNA is TGTGCCAGCAGTTTGGGAGACACCTCAGTGACCCAGTACTTC. Amino acid sequence: CASSLGDTSVTQYF.

The chain couples TRBV25-1 to TRBJ1-1; tentatively, D is TRBD1 (5 bases). CDR1 and CDR2 from the germline V gene are MGHDK and SYGVNS. The CDR3 covers 13 residues. Trimming cost V 1 base and J 4 bases, with 7 bases left between them. The CDR3 nucleotides are TGTGCCAGCAGTGAATTAGGGGTCACTGAAGCTTTCTTT. Protein: CASSELGVTEAFF.

The chain joins TRBV5-1 to TRBJ2-7; D perhaps matches TRBD1 (6 bases). The CDR3 length is 15 residues. Germline V gene lookup returns CDR1 SGHRS and CDR2 YFSETQ. Trimming stripped 4 bases from V and 1 base from J, with 15 bases between. CDR3 protein: CASSMAGTSSYEQYF. CDR3 in DNA: TGCGCCAGCAGCATGGCCGGGACATCATCCTACGAGCAGTACTTC.

This clone was observed once. The chain carries TRBV10-3 and TRBJ2-2; possibly TRBD1 for D (6 bases). The CDR3 has 17 amino acids. CDR1 and CDR2 (germline): ENHRY, SYGVKD. Trimming left V 6 bases short and J 10 bases short, with 27 bases between. CDR3 amino acids: CAIRAITRQDSPAELFF. CDR3 coding DNA: TGTGCCATCAGAGCTATTACTCGACAGGATTCACCGGCGGAGCTGTTTTTT.

This chain uses TRBV5-4 with TRBJ1-1; 7 nucleotides align to TRBD1. The germline CDR1 and CDR2 sequences are SGHNT and YYREEE (reference sequence). Unmatched junction bases numbered 5, after V lost 4 bases and J lost 2 bases. The CDR3 consists of 14 residues. The CDR3, as DNA: TGTGCCAGCAGCAAAACAGGGGCTAACACTGAAGCTTTCTTT. Translated, it gives CASSKTGANTEAFF.

In this sample, this clone turned up once. Other nucleotide sequences in the sample specify the same CDR3. This chain links TRBV6-6 with TRBJ1-1, with D unresolved. The CDR3 has 13 amino acids. The germline V gene encodes CDR1 MNHNY and CDR2 SVGAGI (reference sequence). Between the trimmed V and J ends, which lost 10 bases and 0 bases, there was a span of 12 bases. CDR3 DNA: TGTGCCACCAAGGCACATGTGAACACTGAAGCTTTCTTT. It specifies CATKAHVNTEAFF.

The rearrangement links TRBV19 to TRBJ2-1; D possibly corresponds to TRBD2 (6 bases). In germline, CDR1 is LNHDA, CDR2 SQIVND (reference sequence). CDR3 length equals 14 residues. V lost 5 bases and J 9 bases, leaving 17 bases between the germline ends. CDR3 loop: CASSGSSGRIEQFF. The CDR3 nucleotides are TGTGCCAGTAGTGGCAGTTCGGGGAGGATTGAGCAGTTCTTC.

This sequence joins TRBV7-9 and TRBJ2-3; D is unclear. Germline V gives CDR1 SEHNR, CDR2 FQNEAQ (reference sequence). This CDR3 is 13 amino acids long. Between the trimmed V and J ends, which lost 1 base and 2 bases, there was a span of 4 bases. The CDR3 sequence is CASSLGVTDTQYF. The DNA for the CDR3 is TGTGCCAGCAGCTTAGGGGTCACAGATACGCAGTATTTT.

V is TRBV7-2 and J is TRBJ2-7, with TRBD2 matching over 8 bases. Germline values: CDR1 SGHTA, CDR2 FQGNSA. The CDR3 is 15 amino acids. J was trimmed by 3 bases and V by 1 base; bases with no gene match: 5. The CDR3, as DNA: TGTGCCAGCAGCTTAGAGCCTAGCGGGCGCTACGAGCAGTACTTC. Protein sequence: CASSLEPSGRYEQYF.

V and J are TRBV6-5 and TRBJ1-2, with D perhaps matching TRBD1 (6 bases). The CDR3 extends over 13 amino acids. CDR1 and CDR2 (germline): MNHEY, SVGAGI. Trimming pared 4 bases from V and 4 bases from J, leaving 10 bases between. The CDR3 nucleotides are TGTGCCAGCAGTTTGACAGGAGTCTATGGCTACACCTTC. It encodes CASSLTGVYGYTF.

The rearrangement links TRBV19 to TRBJ2-3, with a tentative D call TRBD1 (5 bases). The CDR3 is 14 amino acids. Germline-derived CDR1 and CDR2 are LNHDA and SQIVND (reference sequence). V was cut by 9 bases and J by 2 bases, with 15 bases left in between. CDR3 coding DNA: TGTGCCAGCAAGAGACAGTCTGCCACAGATACGCAGTATTTT. Its translation: CASKRQSATDTQYF.

This CDR3 is CASSLRGTGGIIGYTF. CDR3 sequence (DNA): TGTGCCAGCAGCTTGAGGGGGACAGGGGGCATCATTGGCTACACCTTC. This chain joins TRBV5-8 and TRBJ1-2; 12 bases align to TRBD1. After removal of 1 base from V and 7 bases from J, the junction contained 8 bases not matched to a gene. The CDR3 contains 16 residues. CDR1 and CDR2 (germline): SGHTS, YDEGEE.

The J gene is TRBJ1-1, the V gene TRBV6-1, with a tentative D call TRBD1 (6 bases). Germline values: CDR1 MNHNS, CDR2 SASEGT. V was trimmed by 7 bases and J by 4 bases, leaving 16 bases between them. The CDR3 sequence is 14 residues long. This CDR3 is CASTLGGAVTEAFF. The CDR3 DNA reads as TGTGCCAGCACCCTGGGGGGCGCGGTCACTGAAGCTTTCTTT.

The V gene is TRBV7-2, the J gene TRBJ2-5; 7 bases align to TRBD1. CDR3 size: 14 residues. V shed 10 bases and J 2 bases; nucleotides not matched to a gene: 10. Germline CDR1 reads SGHTA; CDR2 reads FQGNSA. CDR3 sequence: CATNLPGQQETQYF. In DNA, the CDR3 is TGTGCCACCAACTTGCCGGGACAGCAAGAGACCCAGTACTTC.

The rearrangement links TRBV5-4 to TRBJ1-2; TRBD1 matches at 7 bases. V was pared by 4 bases and J by 4 bases, with 10 bases of the junction left unmatched. Germline V gene data show CDR1 as SGHNT and CDR2 as YYREEE (reference sequence). The CDR3 runs 15 residues. CDR3 coding DNA: TGTGCCAGCAGCACCTCAGGAGGGGGCCCCTATGGCTACACCTTC. Translation: CASSTSGGGPYGYTF.

This clone appeared once. This chain connects TRBV5-1 to TRBJ2-7, with 15 positions matching TRBD2. CDR1 SGHRS and CDR2 YFSETQ come from the germline V gene. The V segment lost 3 bases and the J segment 5 bases; nucleotides outside the gene matches: 3. The CDR3 contains 15 residues. CDR3 coding DNA: TGCGCCAGCAGCTCCGGGACTAGCGGGAGGAACGAGCAGTACTTC. Translation gives CASSSGTSGRNEQYF. Using reference TRBV5-1 and TRBJ2-7 for the parts outside the CDR3, the full variable domain is KAGVTQTPRYLIKTRGQQVTLSCSPISGHRSVSWYQQTPGQGLQFLFEYFSETQRNKGNFPGRFSGRQFSNSRSEMNVSTLELGDSALYLCASSSGTSGRNEQYFGPGTRLTVT.